This TCR beta chain was sequenced in a study of blood T cell repertoires in COVID-19 (TCRdb year 2020). For context, the study as a whole: Samples from collaborators originated in the United States, Italy and Spain and spanned both the acute and convalescent phases of COVID-19. The prospective study material was composed of cDNA or gDNA derived from T cells, B-cell-depleted T cells, or PBMCs. Deeply sampled blood TCRbeta repertoires from subjects exposed to, actively infected with, or recovered from COVID-19 were included in the dataset. The repertoires were released in a freely available public database intended as a resource for research on the immune response to SARS-CoV-2. Samples came from the ongoing ImmuneRACE study (first 160 participants) plus 1,254 subjects from 6 global collaborators. Nearly every sample came with metadata listing a de-identified subject ID, COVID-19 status, age in years and sex. Where available, HLA class I and class II types were obtained from metadata supplied by the sample provider rather than from assay-based typing. General study outcomes and caveats: The amount of clinical and demographic metadata varied by source and participant and was provided uncurated.

Whole blood was collected in K2EDTA tubes by collaborating institutions according to the institutions' own protocols. For TCRbeta analysis, collaborators shipped samples in one of three forms: frozen whole blood, isolated PBMCs, or DNA extracted from either of those sample types. TCRbeta CDR3 regions were amplified from genomic DNA using the immunoSEQ Assay, a bias-controlled multiplex PCR. In the source study's methods: Within the assay, amplification of reference gene primers was used to estimate how many nucleated cells each sample contained. To quantify the absolute abundance of each unique TCRbeta CDR3 rearrangement, sequence reads were collapsed and filtered. For each sample, productive Simpson clonality was calculated by taking the square root of Simpson's diversity index across productive rearrangements. TCRdb's version of the immuneACCESS table is confined to in-frame rearrangements and falls short of the full clone set. An unresolved V gene accounts for under half of the shortfall where checked; the remainder is of unknown origin. V and J calls plus clone size are reproduced from that table; the DNA served to infer D and trimming. The sample table lists approximately 46,000 clones, 84% of them with a count of one. The ten largest clones represent under 9% of the sample.

As regards this clone: The antigen it binds to is not known. Per-nucleotide qualities are absent, and no much larger clonotype sits a single base away.

The sequenced sample was peripheral blood. The sequence came from a human donor in a cohort sampled during active COVID-19.

The sequenced DNA: TGTGCCAGCAGCTTGGTAGACTACTCCTACGAGCAGTACTTC. It translates to CASSLVDYSYEQYF. The chain is assembled from TRBV5-6 and TRBJ2-7; perhaps TRBD2 is the D gene, with 5 bases matching. Deletion took 0 bases off V and 0 bases off J, with a span of 7 bases between the germline ends. Its CDR3 holds 14 amino acids, cysteine through phenylalanine. The DNA shown is the 42-base CDR3, in frame from base 1. Per the germline V gene, SGHDT is the CDR1 and YYEEEE is the CDR2.